This T cell receptor beta chain was sequenced during a study of blood T cell repertoires in COVID-19. Sequenced by immunoSEQ multiplex PCR; TCRdb stores in-frame clones only, minus some. The table lists under 250,000 clones, around 82% of them singletons, with around 8.7% in the top ten. There are 18 residues in the CDR3. The V segment lost 5 bases and the J segment 7 bases; nucleotides outside the gene matches: 12. Germline lookup yields CDR1 PRHDT and CDR2 FYEKMQ (reference sequence). Sequenced: peripheral blood. The sequence was collected from a woman between 45 and 65 years old with acute or convalescent COVID-19. The chain links TRBV13 to TRBJ2-2; 14 positions match TRBD2. The CDR3: CASSLKRGLAGANGELFF. Here the CDR3 DNA reads TGTGCCAGCAGCCTGAAGAGGGGACTAGCGGGAGCGAACGGGGAGCTGTTTTTT.